This T cell receptor (beta chain) is from a study of blood T cell repertoires in COVID-19. Study in general: Specimens from acute and convalescent COVID-19 originated in the United States, Italy and Spain. In each case, the material was cDNA or gDNA derived from T cells, B-cell-depleted T cells, or PBMCs.

Seattle's enrolled individuals joined amid active infection and were then monitored longitudinally. CDR1 is LNHDA, CDR2 SQIVND, per germline (reference sequence). The junction had 8 bases not matched to a gene; V was cut back by 6 bases and J by 4 bases. This CDR3 contains 14 residues. As originally analysed: The assay estimated nucleated cells by amplifying reference gene primers. Measured with immunoSEQ multiplex PCR; TCRdb has only the in-frame clones, and not every one. The V and J calls and clone size come from that table; D and trimming were worked out from the DNA. The table has some 180,000 clones, approximately 88% seen once; the top ten hold around 6.7%.

The sample was peripheral blood. The J gene is TRBJ1-2, the V gene TRBV19; 7 bases align to TRBD1. The TCR sequence derives from a woman in her 40s with COVID-19, enrolled during active disease. The DNA of the CDR3 is TGTGCCAGTAGCCCAGGAGGACAGGCCTATGGCTACACCTTC. Protein: CASSPGGQAYGYTF.